This TCR beta chain was found in a study of cytomegalovirus exposure and HLA in healthy donors. Researchers ran the PCR with 60 Vbeta and 13 Jbeta primers. The repertoire was sequenced with immunoSEQ multiplex PCR; TCRdb's copy has only in-frame clones and lacks some. In the table there are around 180,000 clones, around 87% of which are singletons. Germline CDR1 SGHRS, CDR2 YFSETQ. CDR3 size: 14 residues. The V segment lost 0 bases and the J segment 12 bases; nucleotides outside the gene matches: 8. V gene TRBV5-1 combines with J gene TRBJ2-2; TRBD1 agrees at 7 bases. Sequenced: PBMCs. This clonotype was obtained from a woman between 18 and 29 years old in good health and CMV-seronegative. The CDR3 here is CASSLEQGETKLFF. The CDR3 nucleotides are TGCGCCAGCAGCTTGGAGCAGGGGGAGACTAAGCTGTTTTTT.